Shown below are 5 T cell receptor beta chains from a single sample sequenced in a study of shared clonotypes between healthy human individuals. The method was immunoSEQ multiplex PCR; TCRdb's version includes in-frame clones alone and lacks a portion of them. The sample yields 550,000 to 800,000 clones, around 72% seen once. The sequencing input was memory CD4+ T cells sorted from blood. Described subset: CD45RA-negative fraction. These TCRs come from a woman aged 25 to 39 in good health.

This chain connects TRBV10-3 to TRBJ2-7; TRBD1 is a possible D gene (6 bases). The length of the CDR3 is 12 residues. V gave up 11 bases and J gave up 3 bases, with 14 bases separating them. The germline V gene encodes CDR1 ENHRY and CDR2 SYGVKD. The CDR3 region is CASQGGGYEQYF. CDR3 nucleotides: TGTGCCTCACAGGGTGGAGGCTACGAGCAGTACTTC.

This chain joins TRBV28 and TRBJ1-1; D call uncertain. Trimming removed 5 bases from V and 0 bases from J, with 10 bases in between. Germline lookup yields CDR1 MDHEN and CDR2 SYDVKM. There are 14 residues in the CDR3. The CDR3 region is CASSEAVLNTEAFF. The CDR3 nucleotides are TGTGCCAGCAGTGAGGCGGTCCTGAACACTGAAGCTTTCTTT.

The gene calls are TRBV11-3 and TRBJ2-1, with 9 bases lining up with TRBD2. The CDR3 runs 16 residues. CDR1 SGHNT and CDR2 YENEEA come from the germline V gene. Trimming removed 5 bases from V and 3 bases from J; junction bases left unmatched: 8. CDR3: CASSPRTSAYYNEQFF. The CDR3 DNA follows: TGTGCCAGCAGCCCGAGGACTAGCGCCTACTACAATGAGCAGTTCTTC.

CDR3 in amino acids: CASSQAGSETQYF. In DNA, the CDR3 is TGCGCCAGCAGCCAAGCAGGGAGCGAGACCCAGTACTTC. The gene calls are TRBV4-1 and TRBJ2-5, with D perhaps given as TRBD1 or TRBD2 (5 bases each). The germline gives CDR1 MGHRA, CDR2 YSYEKL. This CDR3 has 13 amino acids. V was cut by 1 base and J by 5 bases, with 8 bases left in between.

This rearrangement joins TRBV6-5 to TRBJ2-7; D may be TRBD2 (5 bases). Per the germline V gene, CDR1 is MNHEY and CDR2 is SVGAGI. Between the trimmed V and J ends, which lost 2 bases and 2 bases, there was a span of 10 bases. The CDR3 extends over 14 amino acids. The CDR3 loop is CASSYDGIPYEQYF. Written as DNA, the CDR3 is TGTGCCAGCAGTTACGACGGGATCCCCTACGAGCAGTACTTC.